A single sample gave rise to the 21 T cell receptor beta chains below, sequenced in a study of cytomegalovirus exposure and HLA in healthy donors. Libraries were prepared by immunoSEQ multiplex PCR; TCRdb keeps only in-frame clonotypes and omits some of them. The sample shows some 140,000 clones, around 84% of them seen only once. Source material: PBMCs. The receptors stem from a human donor in good health.

This chain connects TRBV28 to TRBJ2-7; 8 bases map to TRBD1. The length of the CDR3 is 13 residues. In germline, CDR1 is MDHEN, CDR2 SYDVKM. The V and J ends lost 7 bases and 2 bases, in that order; junction bases with no gene match: 4. In DNA form, the CDR3 reads TGTGCCAGCACCTCACAGGGGGCCTACGAGCAGTACTTC. This codes for CASTSQGAYEQYF.

This chain joins TRBV5-3 and TRBJ2-3; 10 bases map to TRBD2. TRBV5-3 is reported as an ORF; its role is uncertain. This CDR3 is 16 amino acids long. Trimming took 0 bases from V and 1 from J; bases not matched to a gene: 2. The CDR3 sequence: CARSLVLAGGTDTQYF. CDR3 nucleotides: TGTGCCAGAAGCTTGGTGCTAGCGGGGGGCACAGATACGCAGTATTTT.

V and J are TRBV18 and TRBJ1-2, with D possibly TRBD1 on 6 matching bases. CDR3 size: 15 residues. V was shortened by 0 bases and J by 10 bases, with 18 bases between the two germline ends. Per the germline V gene, CDR1 is KGHSH and CDR2 is LQKENI. The CDR3 loop is CASSPPGAQRGIYTF. CDR3 bases: TGTGCCAGCTCACCACCGGGAGCCCAAAGGGGGATCTACACCTTC.

The chain uses TRBV27 and TRBJ1-1; TRBD1 aligns across 10 bases. V was pared by 5 bases and J by 7 bases, with 7 bases of the junction left unmatched. Germline CDR1 MNHEY, CDR2 SMNVEV (reference sequence). CDR3 length: 14 residues. Written as DNA, the CDR3 is TGTGCCAGCAGTATGGGACAGGGGTTGAGTGAAGCTTTCTTT. The encoded protein is CASSMGQGLSEAFF.

The J gene is TRBJ1-4, the V gene TRBV19; 7 nucleotides align to TRBD1. V was pared by 4 bases and J by 3 bases, with 5 bases of the junction left unmatched. Per germline, CDR1 LNHDA and CDR2 SQIVND (reference sequence). CDR3 length: 15 residues. The CDR3 region has the DNA TGTGCCAGTAGTACGGGACAGAACTCTAATGAAAAACTGTTTTTT. This sequence encodes CASSTGQNSNEKLFF. Complete variable domain (other parts from reference TRBV19 and TRBJ1-4): DGGITQSPKYLFRKEGQNVTLSCEQNLNHDAMYWYRQDPGQGLRLIYYSQIVNDFQKGDIAEGYSVSREKKESFPLTVTSAQKNPTAFYLCASSTGQNSNEKLFFGSGTQLSVL.

The CDR3, as DNA: TGTGCCAGCTGCTCAGCGGGGAGCTCCTACGAGCAGTACTTC. Translated: CASCSAGSSYEQYF. The genes are TRBV6-6 and TRBJ2-7; TRBD2 aligns across 7 bases. V was clipped by 8 bases and J by 0 bases; unmatched bases: 7. The CDR3 spans 14 residues. CDR1 is MNHNY, CDR2 SVGAGI, per germline (reference sequence).

The V call is TRBV28, the J call TRBJ2-2; 7 bases fit TRBD1. V was pared by 5 bases and J by 1 base, with 7 bases of the junction left unmatched. The CDR3 length is 16 residues. Per germline, CDR1 MDHEN and CDR2 SYDVKM. The CDR3 DNA follows: TGTGCCAGCAGTCTAAACTGGGACAGGAACACCGGGGAGCTGTTTTTT. Encoded protein: CASSLNWDRNTGELFF. Drawing the rest from reference TRBV28 and TRBJ2-2, the complete variable domain is DVKVTQSSRYLVKRTGEKVFLECVQDMDHENMFWYRQDPGLGLRLIYFSYDVKMKEKGDIPEGYSVSREKKERFSLILESASTNQTSMYLCASSLNWDRNTGELFFGEGSRLTVL.

This clone was seen more than once but under ten times. The same CDR3 arises from other DNA sequences in this sample as well. The chain joins TRBV2 to TRBJ2-7; 9 nucleotides line up with TRBD1. Trimming took 6 bases from V and 2 from J; bases not matched to a gene: 5. The length of the CDR3 is 14 residues. Germline assignment: CDR1 SNHLY and CDR2 FYNNEI. CDR3 in DNA: TGTGCCAGCAGCGTGGGACAGGGTCCCTACGAGCAGTACTTC. Translated: CASSVGQGPYEQYF.

CDR3: CASSSEDRGTEAFF. The CDR3 bases are TGCGCCAGCAGCTCGGAAGACAGGGGCACTGAAGCTTTCTTT. The chain carries TRBV5-1 and TRBJ1-1; 8 bases are a match to TRBD1. Unmatched junction bases numbered 5, after V lost 3 bases and J lost 4 bases. Germline assignment: CDR1 SGHRS and CDR2 YFSETQ. The CDR3 is 14 residues long.

The V gene is TRBV9, the J gene TRBJ1-2; TRBD1 agrees at 7 bases. Germline CDR1 SGDLS, CDR2 YYNGEE. The V gene end was trimmed by 0 bases and the J gene end by 10 bases; junction bases not matched to a gene: 12. CDR3 length: 15 residues. Written as DNA, the CDR3 is TGTGCCAGCAGCGTAGGTTTTGGAGGGGGCGTCGTCTACACCTTC. Translated: CASSVGFGGGVVYTF.

The gene calls are TRBV30 and TRBJ2-3, with 7 bases aligning to TRBD1. Germline CDR1 reads GTSNPN; CDR2 reads SVGIG (reference sequence). Losses at the gene ends were 2 bases for V and 6 bases for J; bases not matched to a gene: 8. The CDR3 has 14 amino acids. CDR3 sequence reads: CAWSKTGRGDTQYF. The CDR3, as DNA: TGTGCCTGGAGTAAGACAGGGCGAGGGGATACGCAGTATTTT. The variable domain in full, completed from reference TRBV30 and TRBJ2-3, reads SQTIHQWPATLVQPVGSPLSLECTVEGTSNPNLYWYRQAAGRGLQLLFYSVGIGQISSEVPQNLSASRPQDRQFILSSKKLLLSDSGFYLCAWSKTGRGDTQYFGPGTRLTVL.

The chain is built from TRBV28 and TRBJ2-1, with 11 bases that match TRBD2. Trimming took 1 base from V and 4 from J; bases not matched to a gene: 3. Germline V gene sequence: CDR1 MDHEN, CDR2 SYDVKM. This CDR3 has 16 amino acids. Written as DNA, the CDR3 is TGTGCCAGCAGTTTATTTGGGACTAGCGGTTACAATGAGCAGTTCTTC. Amino acids: CASSLFGTSGYNEQFF.

This clone was detected a few times. The chain uses TRBV7-9 and TRBJ2-4; possible D gene TRBD2, 6 bases. CDR1 is SEHNR and CDR2 is FQNEAQ in the germline V gene (reference sequence). V was clipped by 2 bases and J by 3 bases, with 17 bases between them. CDR3 length equals 17 residues. CDR3 sequence reads: CASSLSRADGGKNIQYF. Written as DNA, the CDR3 is TGTGCCAGCAGCTTATCCAGGGCAGACGGGGGCAAAAACATTCAGTACTTC.

This rearrangement joins TRBV6-5 to TRBJ1-2, with a tentative D call TRBD1 (5 bases). Trimming cost V 7 bases and J 4 bases, with 13 bases left between them. The CDR3 has 13 residues. Germline-derived CDR1 and CDR2 are MNHEY and SVGAGI. The CDR3 is CASNPGHAYGYTF. The CDR3 coding sequence is TGTGCCAGCAACCCCGGACACGCCTATGGCTACACCTTC.

The rearrangement uses TRBV4-3 and TRBJ1-5, with a tentative D call TRBD1 (5 bases). CDR3 length equals 16 residues. The V end was cut by 0 bases, the J end by 7 bases, with 16 bases between. The germline V gene encodes CDR1 LGHNA and CDR2 YSLEER. The CDR3 sequence: CASSQDLDGGGQPQHF. In DNA form, the CDR3 reads TGCGCCAGCAGCCAAGATCTTGACGGGGGAGGACAGCCCCAGCATTTT.

Only one count was recorded for this clone. V gene TRBV19 combines with J gene TRBJ2-1; D is perhaps TRBD1 (5 bases). Germline V lookup: CDR1 LNHDA, CDR2 SQIVND (reference sequence). The CDR3 length is 15 residues. V dropped 2 bases and J dropped 2 bases, with 10 bases sitting between them. The CDR3 spells CASSISGAAYNEQFF. CDR3 DNA: TGTGCCAGTAGTATATCTGGGGCAGCCTACAATGAGCAGTTCTTC.

The rearrangement joins TRBV7-9 to TRBJ2-7, with D tentatively TRBD1 (5 bases). Germline V CDR1 and CDR2: SEHNR, FQNEAQ (reference sequence). The CDR3 spans 14 residues. Trimming cost V 5 bases and J 3 bases, with 14 bases left between them. In nucleotides, the CDR3 is TGTGCCAGCAGCCCCCGAGGCAGGGTCTACGAGCAGTACTTC. This sequence encodes CASSPRGRVYEQYF.

V usage is TRBV4-1 and J usage is TRBJ2-5, with TRBD2 identical over 7 bases. This CDR3 is 17 amino acids long. The J segment lost 4 bases and the V segment lost 4 bases, leaving 15 bases of the junction unmatched. CDR1 is MGHRA and CDR2 is YSYEKL in the germline V gene. CDR3 sequence: CASSPRAAGTLPETQYF. The CDR3 DNA follows: TGCGCCAGCAGCCCGAGGGCAGCGGGGACCCTCCCAGAGACCCAGTACTTC.

V and J are TRBV5-1 and TRBJ2-7; no firm D call. Trimming took 0 bases from V and 3 from J, leaving 10 bases between them. Germline V CDR1 and CDR2: SGHRS, YFSETQ. There are 14 residues in the CDR3. CDR3 bases: TGCGCCAGCAGCTTGGCCAGTTCAGTCTACGAGCAGTACTTC. This sequence encodes CASSLASSVYEQYF.

The chain's CDR3 is CASSLGAKGVASFHNEQFF. The CDR3 coding sequence is TGTGCCAGCAGCTTAGGGGCGAAGGGGGTAGCTTCGTTCCACAATGAGCAGTTCTTC. The chain is built from TRBV7-2 and TRBJ2-1; D is possibly TRBD1 (6 bases). V lost 1 base, J lost 5 bases, and 24 bases lay in between. Germline-derived CDR1 and CDR2 are SGHTA and FQGNSA. The CDR3 extends over 19 amino acids.

This clone was seen a few times. The CDR3 coding sequence is TGTGCCAGCAGTTTTCTGTCTACTGAGCAGTTCTTC. It specifies CASSFLSTEQFF. The chain combines TRBV28 with TRBJ2-1; D not certain. Per the germline V gene, CDR1 is MDHEN and CDR2 is SYDVKM. There are 12 residues in the CDR3. V was pared by 3 bases and J by 9 bases, with 9 bases between. Full variable domain (missing parts from reference TRBV28 and TRBJ2-1): DVKVTQSSRYLVKRTGEKVFLECVQDMDHENMFWYRQDPGLGLRLIYFSYDVKMKEKGDIPEGYSVSREKKERFSLILESASTNQTSMYLCASSFLSTEQFFGPGTRLTVL.